This T cell receptor (beta chain) stems from a study of cytomegalovirus exposure and HLA in healthy donors. Broader study findings: Owing to their indistinguishability, certain V segments, notably TRBV6-2 and TRBV6-3, were excluded. TCR beta V- and J-gene trimming was later associated with a missense DCLRE1C variant.

A multiplex PCR was run with 60 Vbeta primers and 13 Jbeta primers. Profiling relied on immunoSEQ multiplex PCR, and the TCRdb table lists in-frame clones only, not all of them. The data contain 30,000 to 35,000 clones, roughly 67% of them seen just once; the ten biggest clones take up 10%. Regarding donors, all were healthy bone marrow donors. Nominally healthy donors were sampled, though unrecorded immune exposures were likely. Comment on this clone: The antigen is unknown.

CDR3 size: 17 residues. V dropped 4 bases and J dropped 4; count of bases not matched to a gene: 11. Germline V CDR1 and CDR2: MDHEN, SYDVKM. The source is a man aged 35 to 55 in good health and CMV-seropositive. V gene TRBV28 combines with J gene TRBJ1-3, with TRBD1 identical over 9 bases. Sequenced material: PBMCs. For the CDR3, the DNA is TGTGCCAGCAGTTCCCCCACAGGGGGCGCGAGAGGAAACACCATATATTTT. Translated, it gives CASSSPTGGARGNTIYF.